This T cell receptor (beta chain) emerged from a study of T cells in tuberculosis. Generated by immunoSEQ multiplex PCR, the TCRdb table keeps only in-frame clones and is missing some. The sample has several thousand clones, about 95% seen once. Germline V gives CDR1 SGHNT, CDR2 YYREEE (reference sequence). The V and J ends lost 0 bases and 1 base respectively, with 11 bases between them. CDR3 length: 16 residues. The source material was PBMCs. This sequence was found in an adult with tuberculosis. The V gene is TRBV5-4, the J gene TRBJ1-5; D gene uncertain. Written as DNA, the CDR3 is TGTGCCAGCAGCTTGGGGCCAGAACCGAGCAATCAGCCCCAGCATTTT. As protein: CASSLGPEPSNQPQHF.